The clone carrying this T cell receptor (beta chain) came up many times. As yet, its antigen is unknown. Unmatched junction bases numbered 6, after V lost 4 bases and J lost 0 bases. Germline V gene data show CDR1 as MNHEY and CDR2 as SVGAGI. The CDR3 runs 16 residues. TCRdb independently ran MiXCR on the RACE reads; one entry per CDR3 protein. The sample has approximately 43,000 distinct CDR3 sequences; under 5% are singletons. The data derive from a study of human T cells and chemical hapten exposure. The study's findings and limits: Expanded TCRs formed significantly more large CDR3 similarity clusters than controls.

Described time point: patch test 1, 2 weeks after DPC sensitization. Treatment indicated: therapeutic diphenylcyclopropenone sensitization with weekly scalp DPC. Whole blood, unfractionated, served as the material for total RNA extraction. The material sequenced was whole blood, taken in connection with sensitization to the hapten diphenylcyclopropenone (DPC). The chain links TRBV6-5 to TRBJ2-3; 8 positions match TRBD1. This TCR derives from a man aged 50 to 60 with alopecia areata. Some clones in this sample may be carry-over from other donors' samples. CDR3 residues: CASSSSQGASTDTQYF. The DNA of the CDR3 is TGTGCCAGCAGTTCCTCCCAGGGGGCTAGCACAGATACGCAGTATTTT.